The clone carrying this TCR beta chain has a handful of counts. The sample is drawn from a study of blood T cells in healthy people across ages. The CDR3 is 16 amino acids. Germline loops: CDR1 LNHNV, CDR2 YYDKDF (reference sequence). Trimming removed 0 bases from V and 8 bases from J, with 16 bases in between. A second PCR of 7 to 11 cycles used a sample-barcoded 5' primer and a J-beta primer mix. One entry per CDR3 protein results from TCRdb running MiXCR on the 5' RACE reads. This table has more than 900,000 distinct CDR3 sequences, under 30% appearing once. This same sample was also part of a study on T cells of mothers and their children.

The specimen was blood. The source of this sequence is a girl aged 2 to 10 in good health. The chain has TRBV15 and TRBJ1-4; no definite D call. In DNA form, the CDR3 reads TGTGCCACCAGCAGAGAATCGGGCCTCGGATACGAAAAACTGTTTTTT. Translated, it gives CATSRESGLGYEKLFF.